This TCR beta chain was documented in a study of T cell responses to AZD1222 COVID-19 vaccine. Overall study: Second-dose groups at about 4 or about 12 weeks were pooled.

V lost 6 bases and J lost 4; bases outside the gene matches: 11. Germline CDR1 reads KGHSH; CDR2 reads LQKENI. This CDR3 comprises 15 residues. This clone was recorded a few times. Its target is not known. The repertoire was sequenced with immunoSEQ multiplex PCR; TCRdb's copy has only in-frame clones and lacks some. The table shows roughly 130,000 clones, with approximately 94% occurring only once. Study-wide results and caveats: Repertoires were collected only later (after the peak T cell response had occurred).

The chain couples TRBV18 to TRBJ2-7; 8 bases agree with TRBD2. This receptor was identified in an adult in good health. The sample consisted of peripheral blood, taken on day 0 of AZD1222 vaccination. The CDR3 DNA reads TGTGCCAGCTCGCCCGCAGCGGGAGTGAGTTACGAGCAGTACTTC. Its protein product is CASSPAAGVSYEQYF.